Described below is a single T cell receptor (beta chain) sequence and its context. Antigen specificity is unknown. This entry belongs to a study of Ad26.COV2.S vaccination and SARS-CoV-2 variants. As for the study in general: Doses of Ad26.COV2.S were injected into muscle once or twice, 56 days apart. Findings and caveats of the study: Measurements of TCR breadth and depth may have given underestimates of the total T cell responses.

V was shortened by 2 bases and J by 2 bases, with 13 bases between the two germline ends. CDR1 and CDR2 from the germline V gene are SGHTA and FQGNSA. CDR3 length equals 16 residues. As for treatment: 15 to 20 received Ad26.COV2.S at low or high dose, single or two shots; several received placebo; per-sample allocation not given. Sampling occurred on day 63 after the first vaccine or placebo injection. The assay was immunoSEQ multiplex PCR, and TCRdb's table has in-frame clones only and misses some. Among around 450,000 clones listed, nearly 90% were seen once. This TCR came from a person aged 18 to 59 who received the Ad26.COV2.S COVID-19 vaccine or a placebo. The chain employs TRBV7-2 and TRBJ1-3, with D perhaps matching TRBD1 (5 bases). Sequencing used peripheral blood, obtained in a trial of Ad26.COV2.S vaccine versus placebo. In DNA form, the CDR3 reads TGTGCCAGCAGCTTAAACGGCCGGGGGGCTGGAAACACCATATATTTT. It translates to CASSLNGRGAGNTIYF.